This T cell receptor beta chain appears in the sequencing data of a study of blood T cell repertoires in COVID-19. Overall study context: Sites in the United States, Italy and Spain provided acute and convalescent COVID-19 samples. PBMCs, B-cell-depleted T cells, or T cells provided the cDNA or gDNA that made up the material.

Participant age was roughly 18 to 95 years, and participants resided in about two dozen US areas. Participant reports of clinical history set cohort assignment. V lost 2 bases, J lost 7 bases, and 12 bases lay in between. This CDR3 spans 14 amino acids. Germline CDR1 reads ENHRY; CDR2 reads SYGVKD. Measured with immunoSEQ multiplex PCR; TCRdb has only the in-frame clones, and not every one. The sample has roughly 250,000 clones, 87% seen once. Remarks on this clone: Given a much more abundant clone one base away, this may be a read error.

The sequence came from a woman in her thirties with acute COVID-19. V and J are TRBV10-3 and TRBJ2-1; D gene unclear. The sequenced material came from PBMCs or T cells enriched from blood (not recorded which). The CDR3 nucleotides are TGTGCCATCAGTGAGGCGGAAGTATTGAATGAGCAGTTCTTC. Its translation is CAISEAEVLNEQFF.